This entry features one T cell receptor (beta chain) sequence. Its antigen is not yet known. No per-base quality is available; no much larger clone lies one base away. The germline V gene sets CDR1 to MGHDK and CDR2 to SYGVNS. The V end loses 8 bases and the J end loses 0 bases, and a stretch of 10 bases separates them. The CDR3, from cysteine to phenylalanine, totals 13 residues. The retained sequence is limited to the CDR3, 39 bases, with the frame set at the first base. Peripheral blood CD8+ and CD4+ T cells from healthy donors, Susac syndrome patients and multiple sclerosis patients were profiled using high-throughput TCR beta sequencing. Susac syndrome patients met recently defined diagnostic criteria for definite or probable disease. CD8+ TEMRA cells were enriched by FACS, while bulk CD8+ and CD4+ T cells were purified by magnetic negative isolation. Blood was collected in EDTA tubes and processed within 24 hours, with PBMCs isolated through density gradient centrifugation. PBMCs intended for TCR sequencing were cryopreserved in liquid nitrogen and thawed later in a water bath at 37 degrees C. Purity of sorted or isolated CD4+, CD8+ and CD8+ TEMRA cells was at least 90%.

The data were obtained in a study of CD8 T cells in Susac syndrome (dated by TCRdb to about 2019). Some background on the complete study: Of the Susac syndrome patients who were sequenced, under ten were in clinical remission while about six had clinically active disease. At blood withdrawal, Susac syndrome patients were either therapy-naive, taking corticosteroids (in some cases with IVIg as well), or taking IVIg alone. The study used repertoire sequencing to test whether antigen drove CD8+ T cell activation and differentiation in Susac syndrome.

The study at large found these results: The TCR sequencing and HLA analysis was acknowledged to have included a relatively small number of individuals. The CD4+ T cell repertoire of patients with Susac syndrome showed no detectable clonal expansion.

RNA was extracted using the RNeasy kit, and roughly 0.5 to 1 microgram was reverse transcribed with random hexamers. The immunoSEQ multiplex PCR assay, which covers 54 Vbeta and 13 Jbeta segments, was used to amplify TCR beta CDR3 regions. To correct PCR amplification bias, a synthetic template baseline was used for both primer optimization and computational correction. The original methods were these. Only productive sequences were kept, with reads annotated to V, D and J genes according to IMGT and analyzed in immunoSEQ Analyzer. Clonality was computed as one minus Shannon entropy normalized by log2 of the number of productive unique sequences. For each patient and control, public and private clones were evaluated among the 100 most prevalent clones. Clones were defined as Susac-specific if absent from the healthy and MS cohorts, from approximately 1,100 published viral clones and from other ImmuneACCESS disease sequences. TCRdb reanalyzed the raw reads on its own, using fastp at Q25 for trimming and MiXCR for clone calling, and kept in-frame beta chains. Entries that share a CDR3 protein sequence are merged under the most common genes and DNA. TCRdb, rather than the study authors, made the V and J calls. The sample table shows roughly 140,000 distinct CDR3 sequences, and approximately 96% are seen once. Jointly, the top ten make up 0.15% to 0.2% of the sample.

This receptor was identified in a human donor with Susac syndrome. The material sequenced was CD4+ T cells from PBMCs. The V gene is TRBV25-1 and the J gene is TRBJ1-2; a tentative D call is TRBD1 (6 bases match). The sequenced DNA: TGTGCCAGCGGCGACAGGCCTAACTATGGCTACACCTTC. This yields the protein CASGDRPNYGYTF.